These T cell receptor beta chains were read from a single sample in a study of OX40 agonist ivuxolimab in advanced cancers. Assay: immunoSEQ multiplex PCR; the TCRdb copy retains only in-frame clones and omits some. The sample lists 20,000 to 25,000 clones, more than 75% occurring once. This specimen consisted of CD4+ or CD8+ T cells sorted from blood, obtained in a trial of the OX40 agonist ivuxolimab. These receptors all come from an adult with an advanced solid tumor such as melanoma, head and neck, liver or kidney cancer. Each CDR3 is given with its conserved first and last residue. Each record gives: CDR3 length, clone size, J gene, D gene, V gene, CDR3 DNA, CDR3 protein. D genes are given only for firm matches. A clone size is listed for some rows: how often the clone was seen (once, few, many), or a class if it is expanded.

length: 13
size: .
J: TRBJ2-2
D: .
V: TRBV9
DNA: TGTGCCAGCAGCGTAGTTGGGGGCGGGGAGCTGTTTTTT
CDR3: CASSVVGGGELFF

length: 14
size: .
J: TRBJ1-1
D: .
V: TRBV7-2
DNA: TGTGCCAGCAGCTTAGCGCGTGGGTACACTGAAGCTTTCTTT
CDR3: CASSLARGYTEAFF

length: 14
size: .
J: TRBJ2-1
D: TRBD2
V: TRBV5-1
DNA: TGCGCCAGCAGCTTGCAAGCGGGGAGGAATGAGCAGTTCTTC
CDR3: CASSLQAGRNEQFF

length: 15
size: .
J: TRBJ1-5
D: .
V: TRBV11-3
DNA: TGTGCCAGCAGCCAGGGAAATTATAGCAATCAGCCCCAGCATTTT
CDR3: CASSQGNYSNQPQHF

length: 14
size: .
J: TRBJ2-7
D: .
V: TRBV18
DNA: TGTGCCAGCTCACCACGGTTGGAGGCCCACGAGCAGTACTTC
CDR3: CASSPRLEAHEQYF

length: 16
size: .
J: TRBJ1-6
D: TRBD1
V: TRBV4-3
DNA: TGCGCCAGCAGCCAAGAATGGGTCAGGGGGCAATCACCCCTCCACTTT
CDR3: CASSQEWVRGQSPLHF

length: 13
size: .
J: TRBJ1-1
D: TRBD1
V: TRBV9
DNA: TGTGCCAGCAGCCCGAGGACAGGGAGTGAAGCTTTCTTT
CDR3: CASSPRTGSEAFF

length: 16
size: once
J: TRBJ2-3
D: .
V: TRBV11-2
DNA: TGTGCCAGCAGCCAGGGCGAGGACCCTCTTACAGATACGCAGTATTTT
CDR3: CASSQGEDPLTDTQYF

length: 14
size: .
J: TRBJ1-1
D: .
V: TRBV11-3
DNA: TGTGCCAGCAGCCTAGCCGGGGGCTACACTGAAGCTTTCTTT
CDR3: CASSLAGGYTEAFF

length: 10
size: .
J: TRBJ1-1
D: .
V: TRBV19
DNA: TGTGCCACCTCAGGGGCGCGAGCTTTCTTT
CDR3: CATSGARAFF

length: 16
size: .
J: TRBJ2-3
D: TRBD2
V: TRBV11-2
DNA: TGTGCCAGCAGCTTAGATGTCGCGGGGGGCACAGATACGCAGTATTTT
CDR3: CASSLDVAGGTDTQYF

length: 16
size: .
J: TRBJ2-2
D: TRBD2
V: TRBV11-3
DNA: TGTGCCAGCAGCTTAGGGGTTAGCGGGTACACCGGGGAGCTGTTTTTT
CDR3: CASSLGVSGYTGELFF

length: 18
size: .
J: TRBJ2-2
D: TRBD1
V: TRBV9
DNA: TGTGCCAGCAGCGTCGGGCAACAGGGGAGTCTGAACACCGGGGAGCTGTTTTTT
CDR3: CASSVGQQGSLNTGELFF

length: 15
size: .
J: TRBJ2-2
D: .
V: TRBV4-1
DNA: TGCGCCAGCTCCCTTTTTCCCGGGAACACCGGGGAGCTGTTTTTT
CDR3: CASSLFPGNTGELFF

length: 15
size: once
J: TRBJ1-6
D: .
V: TRBV6-1
DNA: TGTGCCAGCCGACCCCAGGACAGTGGCAATTCACCCCTCCACTTT
CDR3: CASRPQDSGNSPLHF

length: 12
size: .
J: TRBJ2-3
D: .
V: TRBV6-5
DNA: TGTGCCAGCAGACCGACTGCAGATACGCAGTATTTT
CDR3: CASRPTADTQYF

length: 14
size: .
J: TRBJ1-1
D: .
V: TRBV7-8
DNA: TGTGCCAGCAGTTTAACGGGGTTGAACACTGAAGCTTTCTTT
CDR3: CASSLTGLNTEAFF

length: 15
size: .
J: TRBJ2-1
D: TRBD2
V: TRBV2
DNA: TGTGCCAGCACCGAGGGACTAGCGGGGAACAATGAGCAGTTCTTC
CDR3: CASTEGLAGNNEQFF

length: 11
size: .
J: TRBJ2-7
D: .
V: TRBV21-1
DNA: TGTCCCAGGGGTAGTGGGCACGAGCAGTACTTC
CDR3: CPRGSGHEQYF

length: 13
size: .
J: TRBJ1-2
D: TRBD1
V: TRBV9
DNA: TGTGCCAGCAGCGATGCAGGGGGCTATGGCTACACCTTC
CDR3: CASSDAGGYGYTF

length: 15
size: once
J: TRBJ1-6
D: .
V: TRBV13
DNA: TGTGCCAGCAGCTTAGGACAAGGCTATAATTCACCCCTCCACTTT
CDR3: CASSLGQGYNSPLHF

length: 18
size: .
J: TRBJ2-3
D: TRBD2
V: TRBV5-1
DNA: TGCGCCAGCAGCGGTAGAAATCCCGGGACTAGCAAGTCAGATACGCAGTATTTT
CDR3: CASSGRNPGTSKSDTQYF

length: 16
size: .
J: TRBJ2-1
D: .
V: TRBV9
DNA: TGTGCCAGCAGCGCGGTGGACTCACGGGTCTACAATGAGCAGTTCTTC
CDR3: CASSAVDSRVYNEQFF

length: 14
size: .
J: TRBJ2-7
D: .
V: TRBV6-5
DNA: TGTGCCACCGCCAAGTTGCCGGGACCCTACGAGCAGTACTTC
CDR3: CATAKLPGPYEQYF

length: 14
size: .
J: TRBJ2-7
D: .
V: TRBV2
DNA: TGTGCCAGCAGTCGTGACAACATAAAGACCTGGACGACGTTC
CDR3: CASSRDNIKTWTTF

length: 15
size: .
J: TRBJ2-3
D: .
V: TRBV6-5
DNA: TGTGCCAGCAGTTACTCTGCTAGCTTCACAGATACGCAGTATTTT
CDR3: CASSYSASFTDTQYF

length: 14
size: .
J: TRBJ2-7
D: .
V: TRBV5-6
DNA: TGTGCCAGCAGCTTAGGGGGGCCCGGGAGGGAGCAGTACTTC
CDR3: CASSLGGPGREQYF

length: 14
size: .
J: TRBJ1-4
D: .
V: TRBV5-4
DNA: TGTGCCAGCAGCGTACACCCTATTAATGAAAAACTGTTTTTT
CDR3: CASSVHPINEKLFF

length: 15
size: .
J: TRBJ2-5
D: .
V: TRBV5-5
DNA: TGTGCCAGCAGCACCGGATCCCCAGCGGGAGAGACCCAGTACTTC
CDR3: CASSTGSPAGETQYF

length: 12
size: .
J: TRBJ1-1
D: TRBD1
V: TRBV10-1
DNA: TGCGCCAGCAGTCGGGACAGGGGTAGAGCTTTCTTT
CDR3: CASSRDRGRAFF

length: 15
size: .
J: TRBJ2-3
D: TRBD2
V: TRBV6-4
DNA: TGTGCCAGCAGTGCAAGACTAGCGGGAACAGATACGCAGTATTTT
CDR3: CASSARLAGTDTQYF

length: 15
size: .
J: TRBJ2-5
D: TRBD1
V: TRBV2
DNA: TGTGCCAGCAATCTGGGACAGGGGGCGGGAGAGACCCAGTACTTC
CDR3: CASNLGQGAGETQYF

length: 15
size: .
J: TRBJ2-7
D: TRBD2
V: TRBV7-9
DNA: TGTGCCAGCAGCCCTACTAGCGGGGGAGCCTACGAGCAGTACTTC
CDR3: CASSPTSGGAYEQYF

length: 16
size: .
J: TRBJ1-1
D: TRBD1
V: TRBV28
DNA: TGTGCCAGCAGTTCACCGGGACAGGGGGACAACACTGAAGCTTTCTTT
CDR3: CASSSPGQGDNTEAFF

length: 12
size: .
J: TRBJ2-7
D: .
V: TRBV6-6
DNA: TGTGCCAGCGAGGGAGGAACCTACGAGCAGTACTTC
CDR3: CASEGGTYEQYF

length: 15
size: .
J: TRBJ1-2
D: .
V: TRBV5-1
DNA: TGCGCCAGCAGCTTAGGCAGGGGCGCCAACTATGGCTACACCTTC
CDR3: CASSLGRGANYGYTF

length: 13
size: .
J: TRBJ2-1
D: .
V: TRBV18
DNA: TGTGCCAGCTCACCACCGACCTACAATGAGCAGTTCTTC
CDR3: CASSPPTYNEQFF

length: 15
size: .
J: TRBJ2-7
D: .
V: TRBV5-1
DNA: TGCGCCAGATCCGGAGGGCCGACTAGTAACTACGAGCAGTACTTC
CDR3: CARSGGPTSNYEQYF

length: 13
size: .
J: TRBJ2-2
D: .
V: TRBV10-1
DNA: TGCGCCAGCAGAGCAGTGAACACCGGGGAGCTGTTTTTT
CDR3: CASRAVNTGELFF

length: 17
size: .
J: TRBJ1-6
D: TRBD1
V: TRBV7-8
DNA: TGTGCCAGCAGCTTAGAGAGGGCCCGGGACAGGAGCCCACCCCTCCACTTT
CDR3: CASSLERARDRSPPLHF

length: 15
size: .
J: TRBJ1-4
D: .
V: TRBV25-1
DNA: TGTGCCAGCAGTGAATTCCCGGATTATAATGAAAAACTGTTTTTT
CDR3: CASSEFPDYNEKLFF

length: 13
size: .
J: TRBJ2-5
D: TRBD1
V: TRBV6-5
DNA: TGTGCCAGCAGTCTTGGACAGGGGCAGACCCAGTACTTC
CDR3: CASSLGQGQTQYF

length: 17
size: .
J: TRBJ2-3
D: .
V: TRBV19
DNA: TGTGCCAGTAGTATGACAGGAGGCCGCCGTAGCACAGATACGCAGTATTTT
CDR3: CASSMTGGRRSTDTQYF

length: 11
size: .
J: TRBJ1-1
D: .
V: TRBV19
DNA: TGTGCCAGTATCGGGGGCACTGAAGCTTTCTTT
CDR3: CASIGGTEAFF

length: 13
size: .
J: TRBJ1-2
D: .
V: TRBV7-2
DNA: TGTGCCAGCAGTCCGATGGGGGGCAATGGCTACACCTTC
CDR3: CASSPMGGNGYTF

length: 16
size: .
J: TRBJ2-5
D: TRBD2
V: TRBV18
DNA: TGTGCCAGCTCACCACCGGGTAGCGGGGGAGAAGAGACCCAGTACTTC
CDR3: CASSPPGSGGEETQYF

length: 16
size: .
J: TRBJ1-6
D: .
V: TRBV19
DNA: TGTGCCAGTAGCGTTACAGGAGGGAATGCGAATTCACCCCTCCACTTT
CDR3: CASSVTGGNANSPLHF

length: 14
size: .
J: TRBJ2-1
D: .
V: TRBV13
DNA: TGTGCCAGCCGGACCTCCTCTCCTCACAATGAGCAGTTCTTC
CDR3: CASRTSSPHNEQFF

length: 14
size: .
J: TRBJ2-1
D: TRBD1
V: TRBV19
DNA: TGTGCCACCGAGACCGGGACAGCGTACAATGAGCAGTTCTTC
CDR3: CATETGTAYNEQFF

length: 16
size: once
J: TRBJ2-7
D: .
V: TRBV9
DNA: TGTGCCAGCAGCGCCCGGGTCGGAGACCCGACCTACGAGCAGTACTTC
CDR3: CASSARVGDPTYEQYF

length: 15
size: .
J: TRBJ1-6
D: TRBD1
V: TRBV4-1
DNA: TGCGCCAGCAGCCGAAAGACAGGGGACAATTCACCCCTCCACTTT
CDR3: CASSRKTGDNSPLHF

length: 14
size: few
J: TRBJ2-7
D: .
V: TRBV7-5
DNA: TGTGTCAGAAAACATGCCGGGACATTCAACGAGCAGTACTTC
CDR3: CVRKHAGTFNEQYF

length: 16
size: .
J: TRBJ2-1
D: .
V: TRBV28
DNA: TGTGCCAGCAGTCCAGAGTGGGGGAGCTCCTACAATGAGCAGTTCTTC
CDR3: CASSPEWGSSYNEQFF

length: 13
size: .
J: TRBJ2-3
D: .
V: TRBV7-3
DNA: TGTGCCAGCAGCTTAGCTGACGCAGATACGCAGTATTTT
CDR3: CASSLADADTQYF